One and the same sample provided the 3 T cell receptor beta chains below, sequenced in a study of shared clonotypes between healthy human individuals. Only in-frame clones appear in the TCRdb table, and some are missing; sequencing was by immunoSEQ multiplex PCR. The profile covers roughly 320,000 clones, with around 87% appearing a single time and 15% to 20% taken by the ten largest. The sample consisted of memory CD8+ T cells sorted from blood. Subset defined: CD45RO+ cells pooled with CCR7-negative TemRA cells. All receptors derive from a young man in good health.

The V call is TRBV18, the J call TRBJ2-7; D is uncertain. The CDR3 sequence is 13 residues long. The germline CDR1 and CDR2 sequences are KGHSH and LQKENI. V was shortened by 5 bases and J by 1 base, with 9 bases between the two germline ends. In DNA form, the CDR3 reads TGTGCCAGCTCAGATCCCTGTTCCTACGAGCAGTACTTC. Amino acid sequence: CASSDPCSYEQYF.

Only a few counts were recorded for this clone. The CDR3 region has the DNA TGTGCCAGCAGTGAGGGGGCCGGATATAATTCACCCCTCCACTTT. The encoded protein is CASSEGAGYNSPLHF. The V and J genes are TRBV25-1 and TRBJ1-6, with a tentative D call TRBD1 (6 bases). Trimming took off 3 bases at V and 4 bases at J, with 10 bases between the two ends. Germline CDR1 MGHDK, CDR2 SYGVNS. CDR3 length: 15 residues.

The chain carries TRBV7-9 and TRBJ2-2, with a possible D match to TRBD2 (6 bases). In germline, CDR1 is SEHNR, CDR2 FQNEAQ (reference sequence). The V and J ends lost 4 bases and 0 bases respectively, with 9 bases between them. The CDR3 has 15 amino acids. The CDR3 reads CASSSWTTNTGELFF. The CDR3 DNA reads TGTGCCAGCAGCTCTTGGACTACGAACACCGGGGAGCTGTTTTTT.